One and the same sample provided the 6 T cell receptor beta chains below, sequenced in a study of OX40 agonist ivuxolimab in advanced cancers. Method: immunoSEQ multiplex PCR; TCRdb's copy keeps in-frame clones and lacks some. The sample includes some 74,000 clones, almost 85% seen only once; the top ten take approximately 5%. Sequencing used CD4+ or CD8+ T cells sorted from blood, obtained in a trial of the OX40 agonist ivuxolimab. The source of these receptors is an adult with an advanced solid tumor such as melanoma, head and neck, liver or kidney cancer.

This sequence joins TRBV18 and TRBJ1-3; no clear D. With 0 bases removed from V and 3 bases from J, the gap between germline ends came to 12 bases. This CDR3 is built from 16 residues. Germline CDR1 and CDR2: KGHSH and LQKENI. DNA of the CDR3: TGTGCCAGCTCACCACCGGCCCGGATTGGTGGAAACACCATATATTTT. Translating it yields CASSPPARIGGNTIYF.

The chain is built from TRBV11-3 and TRBJ1-4; no definite D call. CDR1 and CDR2 from the germline V gene are SGHNT and YENEEA. V lost 5 bases, J lost 0 bases, and 16 bases lay in between. The CDR3 consists of 17 residues. The CDR3 reads CASSPRGRAATNEKLFF. The CDR3 coding sequence is TGTGCCAGCAGCCCGAGAGGGAGGGCTGCAACTAATGAAAAACTGTTTTTT.

The V and J genes are TRBV5-4 and TRBJ2-3; 10 bases map to TRBD2. From germline, CDR1 is SGHNT and CDR2 YYREEE (reference sequence). Unmatched junction bases numbered 16, after V lost 7 bases and J lost 5 bases. The CDR3 contains 17 residues. In DNA, the CDR3 is TGTGCCAGCCTGGAGTCTAGCGGGGGCCCGCGTCGAGATACGCAGTATTTT. It encodes CASLESSGGPRRDTQYF.

The chain joins TRBV5-4 to TRBJ1-1, with a possible D match to TRBD1 (6 bases). CDR3 length equals 15 residues. Germline CDR1 is SGHNT and CDR2 is YYREEE (reference sequence). V lost 0 bases and J 5 bases, leaving 14 bases between the germline ends. The CDR3 sequence: CASSLDQGRITEAFF. The CDR3 nucleotides read TGTGCCAGCAGCTTGGATCAGGGGCGGATAACTGAAGCTTTCTTT.

This rearrangement joins TRBV7-4 to TRBJ2-3; D remains unclear. This CDR3 has 15 residues. Trimming took 5 bases from V and 8 from J, leaving 20 bases between them. CDR1 and CDR2 from the germline V gene are SGHVT and SQSDAQ. CDR3 amino acids: CASSPPGRLSLTQYF. The CDR3 DNA is TGTGCCAGCAGCCCCCCGGGTCGACTCTCCCTTACGCAGTATTTT.

The genes are TRBV5-1 and TRBJ1-5; no clear D gene. Trimming shortened V by 0 bases and J by 2 bases, and 6 bases separated the two germline ends. Germline values: CDR1 SGHRS, CDR2 YFSETQ. The CDR3 consists of 14 residues. The CDR3 coding sequence is TGCGCCAGCAGCTTGGGCGGAGGCAATCAGCCCCAGCATTTT. This codes for CASSLGGGNQPQHF.